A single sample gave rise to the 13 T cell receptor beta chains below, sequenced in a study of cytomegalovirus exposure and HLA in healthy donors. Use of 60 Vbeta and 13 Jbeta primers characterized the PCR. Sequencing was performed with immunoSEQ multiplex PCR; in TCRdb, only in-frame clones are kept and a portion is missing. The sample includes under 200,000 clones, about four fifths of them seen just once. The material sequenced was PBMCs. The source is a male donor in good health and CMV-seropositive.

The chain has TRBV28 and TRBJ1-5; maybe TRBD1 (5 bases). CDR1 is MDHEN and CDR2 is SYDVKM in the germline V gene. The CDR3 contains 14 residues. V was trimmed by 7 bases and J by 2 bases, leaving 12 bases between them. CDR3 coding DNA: TGTGCCAGCATACTTTCAGGGCGCAATCAGCCCCAGCATTTT. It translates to CASILSGRNQPQHF.

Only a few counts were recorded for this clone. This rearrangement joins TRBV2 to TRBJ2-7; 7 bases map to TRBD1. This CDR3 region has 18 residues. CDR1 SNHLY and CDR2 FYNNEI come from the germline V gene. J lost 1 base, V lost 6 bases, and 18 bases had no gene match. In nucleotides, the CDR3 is TGTGCCAGCAGAGACCTGACCCCGGCAGGGGGAACGTCCTACGAGCAGTACTTC. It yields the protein CASRDLTPAGGTSYEQYF.

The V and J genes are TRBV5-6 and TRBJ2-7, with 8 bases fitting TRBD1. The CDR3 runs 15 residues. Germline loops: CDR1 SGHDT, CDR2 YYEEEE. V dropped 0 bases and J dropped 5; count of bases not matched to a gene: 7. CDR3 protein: CASSLGQGLRDEQYF. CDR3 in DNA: TGTGCCAGCAGCTTGGGACAGGGGCTTCGAGACGAGCAGTACTTC.

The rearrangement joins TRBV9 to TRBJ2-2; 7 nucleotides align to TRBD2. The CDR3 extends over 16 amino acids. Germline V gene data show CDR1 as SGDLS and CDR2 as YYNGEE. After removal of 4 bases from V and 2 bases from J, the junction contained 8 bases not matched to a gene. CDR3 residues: CASSLRGLVNTGELFF. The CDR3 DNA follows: TGTGCCAGCAGCCTCCGAGGACTAGTTAACACCGGGGAGCTGTTTTTT.

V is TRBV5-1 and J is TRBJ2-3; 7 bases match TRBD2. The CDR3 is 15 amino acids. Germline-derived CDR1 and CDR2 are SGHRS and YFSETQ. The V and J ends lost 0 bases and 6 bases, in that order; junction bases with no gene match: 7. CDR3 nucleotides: TGCGCCAGCAGCTTGGCAGGGAGGGTCGTGGATACGCAGTATTTT. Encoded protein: CASSLAGRVVDTQYF.

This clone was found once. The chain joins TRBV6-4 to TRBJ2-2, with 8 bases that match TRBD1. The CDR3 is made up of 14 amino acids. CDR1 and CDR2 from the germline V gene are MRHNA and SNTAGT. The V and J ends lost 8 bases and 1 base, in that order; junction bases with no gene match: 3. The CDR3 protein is CASSGTGNTGELFF. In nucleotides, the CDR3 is TGTGCCAGCTCCGGGACAGGGAACACCGGGGAGCTGTTTTTT.

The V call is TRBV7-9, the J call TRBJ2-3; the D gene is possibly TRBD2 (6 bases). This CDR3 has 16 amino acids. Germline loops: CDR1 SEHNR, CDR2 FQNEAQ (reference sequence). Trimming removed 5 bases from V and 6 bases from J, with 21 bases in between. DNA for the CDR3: TGTGCCAGCAGCCCTGCACGGACGGGAGAGGCCGATACGCAGTATTTT. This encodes CASSPARTGEADTQYF.

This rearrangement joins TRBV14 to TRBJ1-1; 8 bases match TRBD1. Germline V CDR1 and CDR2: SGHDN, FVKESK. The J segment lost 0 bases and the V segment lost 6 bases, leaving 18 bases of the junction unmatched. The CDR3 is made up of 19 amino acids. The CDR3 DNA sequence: TGTGCCAGCAGTGGCACCCTTCGGACAGGGATGGGAATGAACACTGAAGCTTTCTTT. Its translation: CASSGTLRTGMGMNTEAFF.

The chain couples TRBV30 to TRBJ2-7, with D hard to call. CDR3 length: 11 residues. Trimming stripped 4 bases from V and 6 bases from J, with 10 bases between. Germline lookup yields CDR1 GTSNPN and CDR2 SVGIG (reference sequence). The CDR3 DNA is TGTGCCTGGACCGGCCGGGTCGAGCAGTACTTC. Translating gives CAWTGRVEQYF.

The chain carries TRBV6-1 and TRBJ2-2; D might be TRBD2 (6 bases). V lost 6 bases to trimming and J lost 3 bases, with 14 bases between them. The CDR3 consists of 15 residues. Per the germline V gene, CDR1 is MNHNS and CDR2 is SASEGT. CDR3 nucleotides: TGTGCCAGCAGCGGACTACCTTGGGACACCGGGGAGCTGTTTTTT. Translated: CASSGLPWDTGELFF.

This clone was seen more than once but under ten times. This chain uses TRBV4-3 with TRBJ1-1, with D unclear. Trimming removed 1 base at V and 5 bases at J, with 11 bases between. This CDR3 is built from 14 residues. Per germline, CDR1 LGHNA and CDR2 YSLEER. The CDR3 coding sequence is TGCGCCAGCAGCCAAGCCCCAGGAGGGACTGAAGCTTTCTTT. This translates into CASSQAPGGTEAFF.

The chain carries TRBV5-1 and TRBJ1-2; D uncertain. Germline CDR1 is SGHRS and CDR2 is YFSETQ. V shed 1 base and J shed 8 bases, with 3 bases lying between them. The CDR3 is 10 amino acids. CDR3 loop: CASSLSGYTF. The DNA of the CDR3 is TGCGCCAGCAGCTTGAGCGGCTACACCTTC.

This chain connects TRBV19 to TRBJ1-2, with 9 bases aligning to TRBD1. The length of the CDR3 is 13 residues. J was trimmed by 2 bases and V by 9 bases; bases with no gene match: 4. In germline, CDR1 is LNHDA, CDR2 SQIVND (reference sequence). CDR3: CASRQGGNYGYTF. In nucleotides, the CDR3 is TGTGCCAGCCGACAGGGGGGAAACTATGGCTACACCTTC.